These 10 T cell receptor beta chains originate from one sample sequenced in a study of T cells in Graves' hyperthyroidism and ophthalmopathy (dated by TCRdb to 2018 to 2020). Libraries came from multiplex PCR. Sequencer: Illumina HiSeq 2000. The TCR beta CDR3 regions were amplified from RNA transcripts. A first-round RT-PCR of the TCR CDR3 used the HTBI primer set with the Qiagen OneStep RT-PCR kit. The public sequencing data were trimmed at Q25 with fastp and processed into clonotypes with MiXCR by TCRdb, which kept only in-frame beta chains. Rows matching on CDR3 protein sequence are summarized as one entry with the most common DNA and genes. The sample table contains hundreds of thousands of distinct CDR3 sequences; only one count was recorded for roughly 14% of them. The ten largest clones take up around 4.1% of the sample. The sequencing input was blood. Every receptor here comes from a woman aged 40 to 49 with Graves' ophthalmopathy.

The table lists this clonotype with many counts. The chain joins TRBV3-1 to TRBJ1-2, with D possibly being TRBD1 (5 bases). Trimming stripped 0 bases from V and 4 bases from J, with 18 bases between. Germline assignment: CDR1 LGHDT and CDR2 YNNKEL (reference sequence). The CDR3 runs 17 residues. DNA for the CDR3: TGTGCCAGCAGCCAAGACAGGGTTGGTATCGTGACCTATGGCTACACCTTC. Translation: CASSQDRVGIVTYGYTF.

In its sample, this clonotype was seen many times. This sequence joins TRBV20-1 and TRBJ2-7; 12 nucleotides match TRBD2. The germline V gene encodes CDR1 DFQATT and CDR2 SNEGSKA (reference sequence). The CDR3 extends over 16 amino acids. Trimming cost V 0 bases and J 1 base; bases outside gene matches: 4. The DNA for the CDR3 is TGCAGTGCTAGAGACCCGACTAGCGGGAGATCCTACGAGCAGTACTTC. It translates to CSARDPTSGRSYEQYF.

This clonotype was observed many times. This chain joins TRBV10-3 and TRBJ1-5; D uncertain. This CDR3 comprises 14 residues. V gave up 3 bases and J gave up 2 bases, with 8 bases separating them. Germline CDR1 ENHRY, CDR2 SYGVKD. The CDR3 here is CAISDYGGNQPQHF. CDR3 nucleotide sequence: TGTGCCATCAGTGACTATGGAGGCAATCAGCCCCAGCATTTT.

This clonotype has more than one count but fewer than ten. V and J are TRBV30 and TRBJ2-3; D may be TRBD2 (6 bases). This CDR3 is built from 14 residues. The V end was cut by 1 base, the J end by 2 bases, with 10 bases between. Germline loops: CDR1 GTSNPN, CDR2 SVGIG (reference sequence). The CDR3: CAWSGWGVTDTQYF. CDR3 in DNA: TGTGCCTGGAGTGGGTGGGGGGTCACAGATACGCAGTATTTT. Supplemented by reference TRBV30 and TRBJ2-3, the full variable domain reads SQTIHQWPATLVQPVGSPLSLECTVEGTSNPNLYWYRQAAGRGLQLLFYSVGIGQISSEVPQNLSASRPQDRQFILSSKKLLLSDSGFYLCAWSGWGVTDTQYFGPGTRLTVL.

This chain links TRBV13 with TRBJ2-2, with D uncertain. Trimming removed 5 bases from V and 4 bases from J, with 14 bases in between. Germline V gives CDR1 PRHDT, CDR2 FYEKMQ (reference sequence). The CDR3 has 15 amino acids. The CDR3 here is CASSLVESGTGELFF. DNA of the CDR3: TGTGCCAGCAGCCTAGTGGAGTCGGGCACCGGGGAGCTGTTTTTT.

The J gene is TRBJ1-3, the V gene TRBV6-2 or TRBV6-3; 7 bases line up with TRBD1. V dropped 6 bases and J dropped 0; count of bases not matched to a gene: 14. The germline V gene encodes CDR1 MNHEY and CDR2 SVGEGT. The CDR3 has 18 amino acids. In DNA form, the CDR3 reads TGTGCCAGCAGCTTACGGGGCGGACAGGCACTCTCTGGAAACACCATATATTTT. Translated: CASSLRGGQALSGNTIYF.

With regard to this clonotype: A read error may be the cause here, since a much bigger clone is one base away. Given the absence of the conserved phenylalanine or tryptophan at the CDR3 end, a read error is likely. The rearrangement joins TRBV7-2 to TRBJ1-1; 11 bases match TRBD1. This CDR3 spans 14 amino acids. The germline V gene encodes CDR1 SGHTA and CDR2 FQGNSA. J lost 0 bases, V lost 10 bases, and 4 bases had no gene match. Written as DNA, the CDR3 is TGTGCCACCGGGACAGGGGGGATGAACACTGAAGCTTTCTAT. It is translated as CATGTGGMNTEAFY.

The chain carries TRBV20-1 and TRBJ1-1; 7 bases match TRBD1. The CDR3 contains 15 residues. The germline CDR1 and CDR2 sequences are DFQATT and SNEGSKA (reference sequence). The junction had 10 bases not matched to a gene; V was cut back by 6 bases and J by 0 bases. The CDR3 DNA is TGCAGTGCCTCGGGAAAGGGGGCAATGAACACTGAAGCTTTCTTT. Its translation is CSASGKGAMNTEAFF.

This clonotype was recorded at least ten times. The chain employs TRBV4-1 and TRBJ2-7; D is ambiguous. The CDR3 consists of 16 residues. Trimming shortened V by 0 bases and J by 0 bases, and 12 bases separated the two germline ends. Germline V lookup: CDR1 MGHRA, CDR2 YSYEKL. The CDR3 loop is CASSQDRVGSSYEQYF. CDR3 DNA sequence: TGCGCCAGCAGCCAAGATCGGGTCGGCAGCTCCTACGAGCAGTACTTC.

The V and J genes are TRBV27 and TRBJ2-7; 10 bases map to TRBD2. The CDR3 contains 16 residues. CDR1 is MNHEY and CDR2 is SMNVEV in the germline V gene (reference sequence). J was trimmed by 2 bases and V by 7 bases; bases with no gene match: 11. CDR3 in DNA: TGTGCCAGCATGGGTTGGAGCGGGAGGGCCACCTACGAGCAGTACTTC. This encodes CASMGWSGRATYEQYF.